This T cell receptor (beta chain) came from a study of blood T cell repertoires in COVID-19. Across the whole study: Both acute and convalescent COVID-19 samples were obtained from the United States, Italy and Spain. T cells, B-cell-depleted T cells, or PBMCs provided the cDNA or gDNA that served as material.

This clone was observed a few times. Original data processing: Counts of nucleated cells, estimated from reference gene primer amplification, were obtained. Libraries were prepared by immunoSEQ multiplex PCR; TCRdb keeps only in-frame clonotypes and omits some of them. V, J and clone size were drawn from that table, and D and trimming were deduced from the DNA. The data hold some 70,000 clones, with approximately 85% observed a single time. The CDR3 is 17 amino acids. The germline gives CDR1 SGDLS, CDR2 YYNGEE. Trimming cost V 4 bases and J 0 bases, with 16 bases left between them. The source material was peripheral blood. The chain couples TRBV9 to TRBJ2-2; D possibly corresponds to TRBD2 (6 bases). The TCR was taken from a man older than 75 with acute or convalescent COVID-19. CDR3: CASSQPRDFSNTGELFF. The CDR3 DNA reads TGTGCCAGCAGCCAACCCCGGGACTTCTCGAACACCGGGGAGCTGTTTTTT.